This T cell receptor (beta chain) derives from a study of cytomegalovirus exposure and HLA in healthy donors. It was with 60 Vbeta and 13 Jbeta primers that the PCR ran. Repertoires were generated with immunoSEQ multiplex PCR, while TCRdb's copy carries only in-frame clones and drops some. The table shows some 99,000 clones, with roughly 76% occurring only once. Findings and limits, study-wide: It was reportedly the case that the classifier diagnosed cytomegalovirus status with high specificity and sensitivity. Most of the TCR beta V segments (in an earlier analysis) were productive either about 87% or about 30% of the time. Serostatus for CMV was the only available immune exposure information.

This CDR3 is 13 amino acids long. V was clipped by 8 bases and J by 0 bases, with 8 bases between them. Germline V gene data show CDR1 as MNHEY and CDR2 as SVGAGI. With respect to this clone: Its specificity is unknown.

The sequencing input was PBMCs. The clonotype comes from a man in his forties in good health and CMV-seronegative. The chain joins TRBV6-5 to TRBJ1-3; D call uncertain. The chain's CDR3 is CASHRSSGNTIYF. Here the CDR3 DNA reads TGTGCCAGCCACCGGAGCTCTGGAAACACCATATATTTT.